These 3 T cell receptor beta chains came from one sample sequenced in a study of blood T cells in healthy people across ages. A second about 6 to 11 cycle PCR used barcoded and J-beta primers. TCRdb called the 5' RACE reads again in MiXCR, with one record for every CDR3 protein. The sample includes some 1.4 million distinct CDR3 sequences, approximately 40% of them seen just once. The sequencing sample was made of blood. All receptors come from a woman aged 18-29 years in good health.

The gene calls are TRBV28 and TRBJ2-3; 8 bases align to TRBD2. Germline values: CDR1 MDHEN, CDR2 SYDVKM. The length of the CDR3 is 16 residues. Trimming cost V 7 bases and J 1 base; bases outside gene matches: 10. DNA of the CDR3: TGTGCCAGCACTGGGCGGGAGGTTGTAGGCACAGATACGCAGTATTTT. Residues: CASTGREVVGTDTQYF.

The chain couples TRBV7-6 to TRBJ2-1; D is uncertain. Trimming stripped 4 bases from V and 10 bases from J, with 17 bases between. The CDR3 has 14 residues. CDR1 and CDR2 from the germline V gene are SGHVS and FNYEAQ. The CDR3, as DNA: TGTGCCAGCAGCTCCTCCGGTCCCGGACGAGAGCAGTTCTTC. This sequence encodes CASSSSGPGREQFF.

This clonotype came up many times. V gene TRBV28 combines with J gene TRBJ2-5, with D possibly being TRBD2 (5 bases). Germline CDR1 and CDR2: MDHEN and SYDVKM. This CDR3 is built from 14 residues. V dropped 5 bases and J dropped 7 bases, with 17 bases sitting between them. In nucleotides, the CDR3 is TGTGCCAGCAGTCCCCCCCAGGTGGCGGGGACCCAGTACTTC. It specifies CASSPPQVAGTQYF.